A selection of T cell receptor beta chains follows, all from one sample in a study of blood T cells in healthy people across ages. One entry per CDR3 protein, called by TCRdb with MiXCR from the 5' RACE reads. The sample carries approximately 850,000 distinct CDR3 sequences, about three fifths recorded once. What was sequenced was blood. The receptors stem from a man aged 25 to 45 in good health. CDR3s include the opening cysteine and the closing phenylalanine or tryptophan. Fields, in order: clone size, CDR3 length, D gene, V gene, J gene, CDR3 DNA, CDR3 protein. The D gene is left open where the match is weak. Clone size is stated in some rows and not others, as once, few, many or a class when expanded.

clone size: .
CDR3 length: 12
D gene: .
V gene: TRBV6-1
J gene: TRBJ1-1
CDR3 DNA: TGTGCCAGCAGTGAAAAGGGCCCGGCAGCTTTCTTT
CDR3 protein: CASSEKGPAAFF

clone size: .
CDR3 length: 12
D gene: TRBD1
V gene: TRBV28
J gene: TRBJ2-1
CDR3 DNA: TGTGCCAGCAGCCAACAGGGGCGTGAGCAGTTCTTC
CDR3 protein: CASSQQGREQFF

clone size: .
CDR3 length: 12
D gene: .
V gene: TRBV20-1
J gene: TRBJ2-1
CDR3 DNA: TGCATGGCCTACGGGACGAACAATGAGCAGTTCTTC
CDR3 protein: CMAYGTNNEQFF

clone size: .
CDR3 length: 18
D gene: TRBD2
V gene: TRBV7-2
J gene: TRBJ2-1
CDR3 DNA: TGTGCCAGCAGCCCTCGTGTGGGTCCTAGCGGCCCTTACAATGAGCAGTTCTTC
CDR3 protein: CASSPRVGPSGPYNEQFF

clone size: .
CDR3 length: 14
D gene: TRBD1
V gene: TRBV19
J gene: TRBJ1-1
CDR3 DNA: TGTGCCAGTATTGACGGACAGGGGAACACTGAAGCTTTCTTT
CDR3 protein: CASIDGQGNTEAFF

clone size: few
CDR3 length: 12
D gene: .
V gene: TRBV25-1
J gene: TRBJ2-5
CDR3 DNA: TGTGCCAGCAGTGGTCTCCCGTCGGAGCAGTACTTC
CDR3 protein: CASSGLPSEQYF

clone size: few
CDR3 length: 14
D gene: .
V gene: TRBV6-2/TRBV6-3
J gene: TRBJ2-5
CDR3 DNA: TGTGCCAGCAGAATCACGGGACAAAAAGAGACCCAGTACTTC
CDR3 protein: CASRITGQKETQYF

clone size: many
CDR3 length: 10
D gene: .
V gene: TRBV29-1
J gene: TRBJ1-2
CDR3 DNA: TGCAGCGTTGGAGGGGATGGCTACACCTTC
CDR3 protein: CSVGGDGYTF

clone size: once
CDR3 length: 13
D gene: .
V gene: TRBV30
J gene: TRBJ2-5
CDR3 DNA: TGTGCCTGGATGGGTAGCGGACAAGAGACCCAGTACTTC
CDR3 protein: CAWMGSGQETQYF

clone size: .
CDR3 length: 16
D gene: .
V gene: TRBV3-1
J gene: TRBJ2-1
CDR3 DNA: TGTGCCAGCAGCCACGGGGCCAGTCTCCGGCGCAATGAGCAGTTCTTC
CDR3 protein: CASSHGASLRRNEQFF

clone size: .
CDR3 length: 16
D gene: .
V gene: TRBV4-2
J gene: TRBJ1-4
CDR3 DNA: TGTGCCAGCAGCCAAGATTTCACAGGGTGGGATGAAAAACTGTTTTTT
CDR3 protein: CASSQDFTGWDEKLFF

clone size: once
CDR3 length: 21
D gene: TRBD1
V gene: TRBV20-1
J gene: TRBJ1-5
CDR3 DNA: TGCAGTGCTACGGCAGACAGGGTAGGATCGGTGGGCGTTTATAGCAATCAGCCCCAGCATTTT
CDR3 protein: CSATADRVGSVGVYSNQPQHF

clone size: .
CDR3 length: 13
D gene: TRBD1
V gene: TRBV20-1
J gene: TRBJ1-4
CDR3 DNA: TGCAGTGCTACCGACAGGGGAAGTGAAAAACTGTTTTTT
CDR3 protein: CSATDRGSEKLFF

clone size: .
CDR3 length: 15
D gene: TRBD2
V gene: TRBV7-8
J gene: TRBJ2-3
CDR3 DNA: TGTGCCAGCAGCTTGTCCAGCGGGAGAGGAGATACGCAGTATTTT
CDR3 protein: CASSLSSGRGDTQYF

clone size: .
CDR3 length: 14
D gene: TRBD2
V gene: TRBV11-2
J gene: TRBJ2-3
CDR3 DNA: TGTGCCAGCAGCTTAAGGACTAGTCGAGATACGCAGTATTTT
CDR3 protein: CASSLRTSRDTQYF

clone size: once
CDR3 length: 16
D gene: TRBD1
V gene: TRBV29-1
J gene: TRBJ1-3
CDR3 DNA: TGCAGCGTTAAGGGGGACAGACCGCCGGGGAGGGACACCATATATTTT
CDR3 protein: CSVKGDRPPGRDTIYF

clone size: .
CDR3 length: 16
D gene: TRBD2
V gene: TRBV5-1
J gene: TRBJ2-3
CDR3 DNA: TGCGCCAGCAGCTTAGGTTCTAGCGGGAGGGCAGATACGCAGTATTTT
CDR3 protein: CASSLGSSGRADTQYF

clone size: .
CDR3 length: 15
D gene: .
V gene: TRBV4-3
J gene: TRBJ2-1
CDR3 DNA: TGCGCCAGCAGCCGGAGCGGAAATTCCTACAATGAGCAGTTCTTC
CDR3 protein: CASSRSGNSYNEQFF

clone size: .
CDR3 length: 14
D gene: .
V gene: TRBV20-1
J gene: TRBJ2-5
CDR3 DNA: TGCAGTTCCACACCCCGGGACTCCGAAGAGACCCAGTACTTC
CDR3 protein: CSSTPRDSEETQYF

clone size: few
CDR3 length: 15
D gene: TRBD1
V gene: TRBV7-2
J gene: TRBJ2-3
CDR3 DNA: TGTGCCAGCAGTCTAAAAGGGACAGGGCTTAATACGCAGTATTTT
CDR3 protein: CASSLKGTGLNTQYF

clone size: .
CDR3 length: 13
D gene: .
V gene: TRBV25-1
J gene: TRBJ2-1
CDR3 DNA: TGTGCCAGCAGGAATACCCCAGAAGGTGAGCAGTTCTTC
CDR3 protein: CASRNTPEGEQFF

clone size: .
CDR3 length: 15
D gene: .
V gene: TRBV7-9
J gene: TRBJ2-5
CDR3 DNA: TGTGCCAGCAGCTTGAACAGGGCCCAAATAGAGACCCAGTACTTC
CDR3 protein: CASSLNRAQIETQYF

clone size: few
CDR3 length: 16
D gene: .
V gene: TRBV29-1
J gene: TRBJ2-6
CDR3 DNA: TGCAGCGCCTGGGGGTACTTAAGCTCTGGGGCCAACGTCCTGACTTTC
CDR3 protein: CSAWGYLSSGANVLTF

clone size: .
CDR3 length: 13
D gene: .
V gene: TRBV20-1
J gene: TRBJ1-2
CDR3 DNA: TGCAGTGCTAGAGGCCAGCGATACTATGGCTACACCTTC
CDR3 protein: CSARGQRYYGYTF

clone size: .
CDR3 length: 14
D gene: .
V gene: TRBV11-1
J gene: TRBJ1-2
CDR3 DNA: TGTGCCAGCAGCCCCGGACAGAACTCCTATGGCTACACCTTC
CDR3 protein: CASSPGQNSYGYTF